What follows describes a single T cell receptor beta chain. Its antigen is as yet unknown. CDR1 is MNHEY, CDR2 SVGEGT, per germline. There are 14 residues in the CDR3. V was shortened by 5 bases and J by 2 bases, with 13 bases between the two germline ends. Quantitative 5'-RACE with molecular barcodes was used to make the TCR beta libraries. TCRdb processed the 5' RACE reads anew with MiXCR; each CDR3 protein has one entry. The table has around 770,000 distinct CDR3 sequences, 10% to 15% seen once. The data derive from a study of CD8 T cells in ankylosing spondylitis. Study results and limitations: Several of the motif variants were reported before in synovial fluid and blood from reactive arthritis. CD8+ disease-linked clones were present at relatively low frequencies in blood. A TCR beta motif of several highly homologous variants appeared characteristic of ankylosing spondylitis blood.

The chain uses TRBV6-2 or TRBV6-3 and TRBJ2-7; D is uncertain. Sequenced sample: blood, either unsorted or a sorted T cell fraction (not recorded which). The source of this sequence is a male donor with ankylosing spondylitis. The CDR3: CASSAGPTAYEQYF. The CDR3 nucleotides read TGTGCCAGCAGTGCCGGGCCAACAGCCTACGAGCAGTACTTC.